This T cell receptor beta chain was captured in a study of OX40 agonist ivuxolimab in advanced cancers. About the research overall: Patients' therapy was ivuxolimab, an antibody that acts as an agonist of OX40 (CD134). Study-wide findings and caveats: Doses of 0.1 to 3.0 mg/kg were accompanied by clonal expansion of CD4+ and CD8+ blood T cells by week 6. Not determined was the antigen specificity of the expanded peripheral T cells.

Assay: immunoSEQ multiplex PCR; the TCRdb copy retains only in-frame clones and omits some. This sample carries nearly 45,000 clones, around 84% of them seen once, and the ten largest clones take 15%. Note on this clone: Its target is not known.

Germline loops: CDR1 MGHRA, CDR2 YSYEKL. CDR3 length equals 14 residues. Trimming removed 2 bases at V and 4 bases at J, with 11 bases between. This material consisted of CD4+ or CD8+ T cells sorted from blood, taken in a trial of the OX40 agonist ivuxolimab. The chain carries TRBV4-1 and TRBJ1-1; perhaps TRBD1 as D (5 bases). This clonotype was obtained from an adult with an advanced solid tumor such as melanoma, head and neck, liver or kidney cancer. In DNA, the CDR3 is TGCGCCAGCAGCCAAAAAAGCCAGGGCACTGAAGCTTTCTTT. Its protein product is CASSQKSQGTEAFF.